Listed below are T cell receptor beta chains from one sample, sequenced in a study of CD8 T cells in ankylosing spondylitis. TCRdb redid the calling of the 5' RACE reads with MiXCR, one entry per CDR3 protein. The data show 700,000 or so distinct CDR3 sequences, around 19% seen once. Sequenced material: blood, either unsorted or a sorted T cell fraction (not recorded which). The receptor set was obtained from a male donor with ankylosing spondylitis. Each CDR3 is given with its conserved first and last residue.

cdr3_aa	v_call	j_call
CASSPDRAGAFF	TRBV14	TRBJ1-1
CASSPRQGRNTDTQYF	TRBV6-1	TRBJ2-3
CASSLVTGTGELFF	TRBV7-2	TRBJ2-2
CASSPQSGELFF	TRBV7-8	TRBJ2-2
CASSSLAGAFNEQFF	TRBV11-2	TRBJ2-1
CASSSGTSGDRTDTQYF	TRBV6-1	TRBJ2-3
CASNPMGGPPETQYF	TRBV7-2	TRBJ2-5
CASSQVSSGTGPNEKLFF	TRBV14	TRBJ1-4
CASSQARGRPGTGVDTQYF	TRBV3-1	TRBJ2-3
CATSHRVGVQPQHF	TRBV24-1	TRBJ1-5
CASSPGTLSYGYTF	TRBV11-2	TRBJ1-2
CASSILGYRPDGYTF	TRBV6-5	TRBJ1-2
CASSAPGTSGFNEQFF	TRBV25-1	TRBJ2-1
CASQRGTTDTQYF	TRBV13	TRBJ2-3
CSAIGTSAHNEQFF	TRBV20-1	TRBJ2-1
CASSQGWEDTGELFF	TRBV4-2	TRBJ2-2
CSVQRVAGDNEQFF	TRBV29-1	TRBJ2-1
CASSPLAGDEQYF	TRBV3-1	TRBJ2-7
CASSLVDLETQYF	TRBV5-1	TRBJ2-5
CASRVGVRNTGELFF	TRBV6-1	TRBJ2-2
CASSLDGTLNYGYTF	TRBV7-2	TRBJ1-2
CAISLLRPSGRYNEQFF	TRBV12-3/TRBV12-4	TRBJ2-1
CASSLGGGATNEKLFF	TRBV28	TRBJ1-4
CASSLPGLSNSDEQFF	TRBV7-9	TRBJ2-1
CASRPLAGARDEQFF	TRBV6-1	TRBJ2-1
CATSGGTDTQYF	TRBV24-1	TRBJ2-3
CASSQDSPGPNTEAFF	TRBV4-2	TRBJ1-1
CAWSPGLGGNEQFF	TRBV30	TRBJ2-1
CASSQENPGMGTDTQYF	TRBV4-3	TRBJ2-3
CASSPQGAGNYEQYF	TRBV11-2	TRBJ2-7
CASTRGALNSPLHF	TRBV12-3/TRBV12-4	TRBJ1-6
CASSFSGQANTGELFF	TRBV11-3	TRBJ2-2
CASGVKVAFYEQYF	TRBV6-1	TRBJ2-7
CASSITSGGMEQYF	TRBV7-9	TRBJ2-7
CASSQVAWAPSGEQYF	TRBV4-1	TRBJ2-7
CASSQVVGTSGRNTDTQYF	TRBV4-1	TRBJ2-3
CASSLVHSKGGDEQFF	TRBV5-6	TRBJ2-1
CATSFPRNQQPQHF	TRBV15	TRBJ1-5
CASRGVLLSYEQYF	TRBV28	TRBJ2-7
CSVEEGQGKNYNEQFF	TRBV29-1	TRBJ2-1